The 4 T cell receptor beta chains below were found in one sample sequenced in a study of T cells in Graves' hyperthyroidism and ophthalmopathy. Amplification of TCR beta CDR3 regions used RNA as the template. HTBI primers drove first-round RT-PCR of the TCR CDR3. TCRdb passed the multiplex PCR reads through MiXCR, listing each CDR3 protein once. The sample contains about 200,000 distinct CDR3 sequences, approximately 16% of which appear only once. The specimen sequenced was blood. The receptors here all came from a woman in her 50s with Graves' hyperthyroidism.

Only a few counts were recorded for this clonotype. This chain uses TRBV30 with TRBJ1-1; D gene unclear. The CDR3 is 13 residues long. Germline V gene data show CDR1 as GTSNPN and CDR2 as SVGIG (reference sequence). Between the trimmed V and J ends, which lost 2 bases and 5 bases, there was a span of 12 bases. The DNA for the CDR3 is TGTGCCTGGAGTCCGGGGATAACGACTGAAGCTTTCTTT. This translates into CAWSPGITTEAFF. The full variable domain, with the rest looked up from reference TRBV30 and TRBJ1-1, is SQTIHQWPATLVQPVGSPLSLECTVEGTSNPNLYWYRQAAGRGLQLLFYSVGIGQISSEVPQNLSASRPQDRQFILSSKKLLLSDSGFYLCAWSPGITTEAFFGQGTRLTVV.

Ten or more counts support this clonotype. The chain employs TRBV5-5 and TRBJ2-2; D uncertain. V was trimmed by 0 bases and J by 1 base, leaving 10 bases between them. The CDR3 consists of 16 residues. Germline CDR1 reads SGHKS; CDR2 reads YYEKEE (reference sequence). CDR3 amino acids: CASSLGGGLNTGELFF. CDR3 bases: TGTGCCAGCAGCTTGGGAGGCGGTCTGAACACCGGGGAGCTGTTTTTT.

This clonotype has more than one count but fewer than ten. The V call is TRBV3-1, the J call TRBJ2-6, with 7 bases fitting TRBD1. From germline, CDR1 is LGHDT and CDR2 YNNKEL (reference sequence). The CDR3 contains 17 residues. Germline trimming cut 4 bases from V and 0 bases from J; bases unmatched to any gene: 6. The CDR3 region has the DNA TGTGCCAGCAGCCCGGGACAGCTTTACTCTGGGGCCAACGTCCTGACTTTC. Translated: CASSPGQLYSGANVLTF.

This clonotype was counted at least ten times. CDR3 sequence: CASGTSGSWLTGELFF. The CDR3, as DNA: TGTGCCAGCGGGACTAGCGGGAGTTGGTTAACCGGGGAGCTGTTTTTT. The chain carries TRBV6-1 and TRBJ2-2; 14 bases are shared with TRBD2. V lost 8 bases and J lost 5; bases outside the gene matches: 7. The CDR3 contains 16 residues. Germline CDR1 is MNHNS and CDR2 is SASEGT.